This TCR beta chain was retrieved from a study of T cell responses to AZD1222 COVID-19 vaccine. Whole-study findings and limits: Spike-wide vaccine-associated CD4 TCRs dominated at 160-218 and 743-854. In a largely white British group with more females than males, clonal diversity was possibly underestimated.

Profiling relied on immunoSEQ multiplex PCR, and the TCRdb table lists in-frame clones only, not all of them. The sample holds approximately 140,000 clones, more than 85% seen once. Points on this clone: Antigen specificity is unknown.

V was cut by 5 bases and J by 3 bases, with 11 bases left in between. Germline lookup yields CDR1 MDHEN and CDR2 SYDVKM. The length of the CDR3 is 14 residues. Source: peripheral blood, taken on day 0 of AZD1222 vaccination. V and J are TRBV28 and TRBJ1-5; TRBD1 is a possible D gene (6 bases). The origin of this receptor is an adult in good health. CDR3 coding DNA: TGTGCCAGCAGTAAAGGACAGAACAATCAGCCCCAGCATTTT. Encoded protein: CASSKGQNNQPQHF.